The present T cell receptor (beta chain) was sequenced within a study of shared clonotypes between healthy human individuals. Across the study: The donor group consisted of two women and three men, aged 18 to 49. Study-level points and caveats: For sorted subsets, rarefaction showed incomplete sequencing despite large depth.

Note on this clone: What it binds is unknown.

The CDR3 totals 14 residues. V was clipped by 3 bases and J by 3 bases; unmatched bases: 7. CDR1 and CDR2 from the germline V gene are SQVTM and ANQGSEA. Across several immunoSEQ plates, the genomic DNA of each subset was split evenly. Profiling relied on immunoSEQ multiplex PCR, and the TCRdb table lists in-frame clones only, not all of them. The sample carries approximately 530,000 clones, about 96% recorded once. Recent vaccinations or acute infections were absent in the healthy HIV-negative adult donors. The sequence was obtained from a woman in her 30s in good health. The chain has TRBV29-1 and TRBJ2-7, with 8 bases that match TRBD2. Source material: naive CD4+ T cells sorted from blood. Subset of the sample: CD45RA+ positively selected. The CDR3 region is CSVEGGRPLYEQYF. Here the CDR3 DNA reads TGCAGCGTTGAGGGCGGGAGGCCCCTCTACGAGCAGTACTTC.